This paragraph covers one T cell receptor beta chain sequence. The target antigen is unknown. The CDR3 totals 17 residues. The germline V gene encodes CDR1 SGHRS and CDR2 YFSETQ. Losses at the gene ends were 3 bases for V and 6 bases for J; bases not matched to a gene: 13. Naive CD8 cells lacked CD45RO, underwent positive selection for CCR7 and left out terminally differentiated effector memory CD45RA+ cells. This sample was taken from a study of shared clonotypes between healthy human individuals. Study-wide background: Plates per donor: three CD4 naive, three CD4 memory, two CD8 naive, one CD8 memory. The study, taken as a whole, reports: The genetic and exposure-history diversity represented was limited by few donors.

The repertoire was sequenced with immunoSEQ multiplex PCR; TCRdb's copy has only in-frame clones and lacks some. The table lists around 2.1 million clones, around 93% of them singletons. The sequence came from a man aged 18 to 35 in good health. Some clones in this sample may be carry-over from other donors' samples. The sample taken for sequencing was naive CD8+ T cells from PBMCs. The rearrangement links TRBV5-1 to TRBJ2-2; 8 nucleotides match TRBD1. CDR3 sequence reads: CASSWTGLASAPGELFF. The CDR3 DNA is TGCGCCAGCAGCTGGACAGGGTTGGCTAGCGCCCCCGGGGAGCTGTTTTTT.